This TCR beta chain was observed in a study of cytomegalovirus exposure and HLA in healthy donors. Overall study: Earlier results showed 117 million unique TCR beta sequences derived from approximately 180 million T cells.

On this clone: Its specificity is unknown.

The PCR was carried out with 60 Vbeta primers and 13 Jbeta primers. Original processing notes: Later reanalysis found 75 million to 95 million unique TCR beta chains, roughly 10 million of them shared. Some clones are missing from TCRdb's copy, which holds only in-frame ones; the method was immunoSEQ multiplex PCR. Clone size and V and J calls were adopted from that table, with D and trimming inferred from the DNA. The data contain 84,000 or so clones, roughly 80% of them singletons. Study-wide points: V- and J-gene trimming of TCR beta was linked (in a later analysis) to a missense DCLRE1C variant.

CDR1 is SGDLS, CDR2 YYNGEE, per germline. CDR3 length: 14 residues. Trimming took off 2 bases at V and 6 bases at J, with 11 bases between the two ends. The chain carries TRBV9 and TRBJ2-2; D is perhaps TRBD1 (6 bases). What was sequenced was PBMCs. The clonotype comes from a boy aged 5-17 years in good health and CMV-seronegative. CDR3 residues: CASSVARGPGELFF. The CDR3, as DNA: TGTGCCAGCAGCGTGGCCAGGGGCCCCGGGGAGCTGTTTTTT.